This paragraph reports one T cell receptor beta chain. What antigen it recognizes has not been identified. It has no much larger one-base neighbor in the sample; base qualities were not kept. Sequences MNHGY (CDR1) and SAAAGT (CDR2) are obtained from the germline V gene. The germline V and J ends show losses of 0 bases and 4 bases respectively, and no gene match explains 14 bases of the junction. The CDR3 has 19 amino acids, counting the end cysteine and phenylalanine. Only CDR3 DNA remains: 57 bases, in frame from the first base. Sample time point, as interpreted from the label and publication: baseline before first vaccination. Samples from vaccinated people were obtained from the UK trials COV001 and COV002, which included a single-blind randomized controlled phase 2/3 trial of AZD1222 (ChAdOx1 nCoV-19) in healthy adults. For TCRbeta chain sequencing, PBMC samples from trial participants were taken at day 0 and at day 28 after the second dose.

These data originate in a study of T cell responses to AZD1222 COVID-19 vaccine (dated by TCRdb to the early 2020s). Broadly, across the study: AZD1222 recipients whose second dose came at about 4 weeks and those whose second dose came at about 12 weeks were combined into one group, since spike-specific TCR depth and breadth did not differ between the two schedules. TCR sequencing covered fewer than 250 trial participants: about 210 given two doses of AZD1222 and some 25 given two doses of MenACWY control vaccine. Trial participants were enrolled by age into 18-55, 56-69 and 70-plus year subgroups, with 148, 28 and 57 TCR-sequenced participants respectively.

The CDR3 regions of human TCRbeta chains were analyzed by immunosequencing. The published analysis was carried out like this. Repertoire TCRs were checked for matches against a reference library of SARS-CoV-2-specific TCRs that had been generated using the MIRA antigen-specificity platform. Breadth was defined as the fraction of unique TCRs that were SARS-CoV-2-associated, and depth was defined as the fraction of total T cells that were SARS-CoV-2-associated. Using the MIRA data, each spike-specific TCR was mapped to the spike region that the TCR reacts to and placed in a CD4 or CD8 class. Log10-transformed breadth and depth values were compared by one-way ANOVA with Sidak's multiple comparisons tests. The source is immuneACCESS, and TCRdb retained only in-frame sequences with V and J called. Part of the clones is not carried over; for the studies checked, unresolved V genes explain less than half of this, and the remainder is unexplained. V, J and clone size derive from that table, while D and trimming were established from the DNA sequence. The sample table contains about 94,000 clones; only one count was recorded for roughly 88% of them. The ten largest clones take up about an eighth of the sample.

Broader findings and caveats from the paper: No day 14 peak-response samples were available, so repertoires were characterized only after the peak T cell response. Epitopes outside the regions mutated in the B.1.351 and B.1.1.7 variants were reportedly recognized by nearly half of the unique spike-specific TCRs. The whole spike protein was spanned by vaccine-associated CD4 TCRs, and dominant responses were seen in regions 160-218 and 743-854. Most participants were white British and females outnumbered males, and the authors suggested that clonal diversity may have been underestimated. In the small 56-69-year group, the increase in depth fell short of significance, most likely because of low power. Conclusions about previously exposed vaccinees were limited because only six or seven AZD1222 recipients were SARS-CoV-2 seropositive at baseline. A significant rise in spike-specific TCR breadth and depth was observed after two AZD1222 doses relative to day 0 and relative to MenACWY recipients.

The chain uses TRBV6-8 and TRBJ1-5; 8 middle bases align to TRBD1. The sequencing here drew on peripheral blood, taken on day 0 of AZD1222 vaccination. The TCR comes from an adult in good health. The nucleotides are TGTGCCAGCAGTTACTCGATTGGTCGAGACAGGGGATTTAATCAGCCCCAGCATTTT. It translates as CASSYSIGRDRGFNQPQHF.